These 14 T cell receptor beta chains share one sample of origin, sequenced in a study of blood T cell repertoires in COVID-19. Clones were read by immunoSEQ multiplex PCR, and TCRdb kept only the in-frame ones, dropping some. The table lists some 150,000 clones, 87% of them singletons. Sequencing used peripheral blood. Source of these receptors: a woman aged 55-70 years with active or convalescent COVID-19.

The chain couples TRBV6-5 to TRBJ2-5, with 10 nucleotides matching TRBD2. Germline trimming cut 7 bases from V and 5 bases from J; bases unmatched to any gene: 7. In germline, CDR1 is MNHEY, CDR2 SVGAGI. This CDR3 comprises 14 residues. The CDR3 region is CASNPSGGAETQYF. The CDR3 DNA reads as TGTGCCAGCAACCCCAGCGGGGGGGCCGAGACCCAGTACTTC.

The V and J genes are TRBV6-2 or TRBV6-3 and TRBJ1-1, with D tentatively TRBD1 (6 bases). Trimming pared 2 bases from V and 4 bases from J, leaving 11 bases between. The CDR3 loop spans 14 amino acids. Germline values: CDR1 MNHEY, CDR2 SVGEGT. The CDR3 coding sequence is TGTGCCAGCAGTTACGGCCCAGGGGTCACTGAAGCTTTCTTT. This translates into CASSYGPGVTEAFF.

The chain has TRBV3-1 (or the pseudogene TRBV3-2) and TRBJ2-3; D is unresolved. V lost 0 bases, J lost 0 bases, and 13 bases lay in between. This CDR3 has 17 residues. CDR1 and CDR2 (germline): LGHDT, YNNKEL (reference sequence). CDR3 coding DNA: TGTGCCAGCAGCCAAGATCGAGCTATAATGAGCACAGATACGCAGTATTTT. Translating gives CASSQDRAIMSTDTQYF.

This rearrangement joins TRBV19 to TRBJ2-2; the D gene is possibly TRBD1 (6 bases). The germline gives CDR1 LNHDA, CDR2 SQIVND (reference sequence). Trimming shortened V by 3 bases and J by 6 bases, and 8 bases separated the two germline ends. CDR3 length: 13 amino acids. CDR3 sequence reads: CASSMGAAGELFF. CDR3 nucleotide sequence: TGTGCCAGTAGTATGGGGGCGGCCGGGGAGCTGTTTTTT.

The V call is TRBV12-3 or TRBV12-4, the J call TRBJ1-4; no reliable D call. The germline V and J ends were trimmed by 3 bases and 7 bases, with 9 bases remaining between them. The CDR3 is made up of 13 amino acids. This CDR3 is CASSFSGSEKLFF. DNA for the CDR3: TGTGCCAGCAGTTTTTCGGGGAGTGAAAAACTGTTTTTT.

The chain uses TRBV27 and TRBJ1-2; D is unresolved. The V gene lost 4 bases and the J gene lost 2 bases, with 8 bases spanning the gap. The CDR3 extends over 13 amino acids. CDR1 is MNHEY, CDR2 SMNVEV, per germline (reference sequence). The CDR3 loop is CASSSERNYGYTF. The DNA of the CDR3 is TGTGCCAGCAGTTCTGAGAGAAACTATGGCTACACCTTC.

The chain links TRBV7-2 to TRBJ2-7; 16 nucleotides match TRBD2. Germline V gene lookup returns CDR1 SGHTA and CDR2 FQGNSA. V shed 2 bases, J shed 6 bases, and the junction held 10 bases outside the gene matches. The CDR3 has 18 amino acids. The CDR3 sequence is CASSLKGLAGGAPGEQYF. The CDR3 region has the DNA TGTGCCAGCAGCTTAAAGGGACTAGCGGGGGGGGCGCCCGGCGAGCAGTACTTC.

This chain joins TRBV6-5 and TRBJ1-2; perhaps TRBD1 as D (6 bases). Trimming shortened V by 6 bases and J by 0 bases, and 14 bases separated the two germline ends. This CDR3 spans 15 amino acids. The germline V gene encodes CDR1 MNHEY and CDR2 SVGAGI. The CDR3 nucleotides are TGTGCCAGCAGCAAGCCCGGACAGACTAACTATGGCTACACCTTC. Its protein is CASSKPGQTNYGYTF.

This CDR3 reads CATSDLSGSRGQPQHF. CDR3 DNA: TGTGCCACCAGTGATTTATCCGGGTCTAGGGGTCAGCCCCAGCATTTT. This chain joins TRBV24-1 and TRBJ1-5; possible D gene TRBD1, 5 bases. The V and J ends lost 1 base and 6 bases respectively, with 15 bases between them. The CDR3 runs to 16 residues. Germline-derived CDR1 and CDR2 are KGHDR and SFDVKD.

The J gene is TRBJ1-2, the V gene TRBV6-5, with D maybe TRBD1 (5 bases). V dropped 8 bases and J dropped 1 base, with 14 bases sitting between them. Germline assignment: CDR1 MNHEY and CDR2 SVGAGI. This CDR3 has 14 residues. The CDR3 DNA reads as TGTGCCAGCTCAATCAGGAGGGGTAACTATGGCTACACCTTC. Encoded protein: CASSIRRGNYGYTF.

The rearrangement links TRBV27 to TRBJ1-6; D remains unclear. Germline V CDR1 and CDR2: MNHEY, SMNVEV (reference sequence). The CDR3 is 14 amino acids. V was pared by 0 bases and J by 10 bases, with 10 bases between. CDR3 in amino acids: CASSLSGSRSPLHF. CDR3 nucleotides: TGTGCCAGCAGTTTATCGGGCTCCCGGTCACCCCTCCACTTT.

The genes are TRBV19 and TRBJ1-6; the D gene is possibly TRBD1 (5 bases). Germline CDR1 is LNHDA and CDR2 is SQIVND (reference sequence). The CDR3 length is 17 residues. V was cut by 3 bases and J by 4 bases, with 16 bases left in between. As DNA, the CDR3 is TGTGCCAGTAGTATCAGGGAGGGGAGCTCATATAATTCACCCCTCCACTTT. Translating gives CASSIREGSSYNSPLHF.

The V gene is TRBV18, the J gene TRBJ2-3; TRBD1 is a possible D gene (6 bases). In germline, CDR1 is KGHSH, CDR2 LQKENI. CDR3 length equals 15 residues. With 3 bases removed from V and 4 bases from J, the gap between germline ends came to 14 bases. DNA of the CDR3: TGTGCCAGCTCACCCCAGGGGAAAGCGGCAGATACGCAGTATTTT. Translating it yields CASSPQGKAADTQYF.

The chain carries TRBV10-3 and TRBJ1-1; TRBD1 matches at 10 bases. The CDR3 is 14 amino acids. Germline V lookup: CDR1 ENHRY, CDR2 SYGVKD. J gave up 6 bases and V 4 bases, and 5 bases lay outside the gene matches. In DNA form, the CDR3 reads TGTGCCATCAGTGTGGACAGGGGGGTCGCTGAAGCTTTCTTT. It translates to CAISVDRGVAEAFF.